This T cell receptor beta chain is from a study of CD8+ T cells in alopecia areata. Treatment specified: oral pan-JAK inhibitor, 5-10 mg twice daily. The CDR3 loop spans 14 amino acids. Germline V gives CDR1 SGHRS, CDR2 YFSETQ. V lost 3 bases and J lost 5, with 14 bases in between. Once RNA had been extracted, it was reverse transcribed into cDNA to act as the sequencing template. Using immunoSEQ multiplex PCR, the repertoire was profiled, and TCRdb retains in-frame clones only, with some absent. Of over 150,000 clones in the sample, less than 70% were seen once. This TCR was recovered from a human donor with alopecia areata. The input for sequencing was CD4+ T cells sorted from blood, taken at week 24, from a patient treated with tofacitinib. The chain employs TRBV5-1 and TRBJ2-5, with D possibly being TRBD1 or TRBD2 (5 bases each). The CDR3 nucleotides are TGCGCCAGCAGCTCGGACGGCAGGGAGGAGACCCAGTACTTC. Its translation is CASSSDGREETQYF.